The 13 T cell receptor beta chains below all came from one sample that was sequenced in a study of CD8+ T cells in alopecia areata. cDNA serving as the sequencing template came from extracted, reverse transcribed RNA. Libraries were prepared by immunoSEQ multiplex PCR; TCRdb keeps only in-frame clonotypes and omits some of them. Among fewer than 40,000 clones listed, around 60% were seen once. The sample taken for sequencing was NKG2D-high CD8+ T cells sorted from blood. These receptor sequences come from a human donor with alopecia areata.

The rearrangement joins TRBV9 to TRBJ2-1; 11 bases fit TRBD2. Germline assignment: CDR1 SGDLS and CDR2 YYNGEE. This CDR3 has 16 amino acids. The junction had 8 bases not matched to a gene; V was cut back by 0 bases and J by 9 bases. CDR3 nucleotides: TGTGCCAGCAGCGTAGGTAGCGGGAGGGGAACAAGTGAGCAGTTCTTC. Amino acid sequence: CASSVGSGRGTSEQFF.

This clone was counted a few times. This sequence joins TRBV4-3 and TRBJ2-2; D is ambiguous. This CDR3 comprises 15 residues. Germline lookup yields CDR1 LGHNA and CDR2 YSLEER. V lost 0 bases and J 0 bases, leaving 5 bases between the germline ends. CDR3 region: CASSQDFANTGELFF. The DNA for the CDR3 is TGCGCCAGCAGCCAAGACTTTGCGAACACCGGGGAGCTGTTTTTT.

This chain connects TRBV6-5 to TRBJ2-6; a possible D gene is TRBD1 (5 bases). The CDR3 is made up of 14 amino acids. CDR1 is MNHEY and CDR2 is SVGAGI in the germline V gene. V was clipped by 6 bases and J by 4 bases, with 10 bases between them. The CDR3 sequence is CASSLTGGANVLTF. CDR3 nucleotide sequence: TGTGCCAGCAGCCTTACAGGCGGGGCCAACGTCCTGACTTTC.

In its sample, this clone was seen once. The CDR3 region is CASSEVPGELFF. The CDR3 coding sequence is TGTGCCAGCAGCGAAGTTCCCGGGGAGCTGTTTTTT. The chain carries TRBV7-8 and TRBJ2-2; the D is unclear. This CDR3 region has 12 residues. The V end was cut by 5 bases, the J end by 6 bases, with 7 bases between. Germline values: CDR1 SGHVS, CDR2 FQNEAQ.

The rearrangement uses TRBV7-8 and TRBJ2-1; perhaps TRBD2 as D (5 bases). Germline CDR1 SGHVS, CDR2 FQNEAQ. The V and J ends lost 5 bases and 3 bases respectively, with 14 bases between them. There are 15 residues in the CDR3. The CDR3 reads CASSLLERFYNEQFF. DNA of the CDR3: TGTGCCAGCAGCCTCCTCGAGCGGTTCTACAATGAGCAGTTCTTC.

This clone was counted once. The chain recombines TRBV19 with TRBJ2-3; D is unclear. V lost 6 bases and J 0 bases, leaving 13 bases between the germline ends. This CDR3 contains 15 residues. Germline assignment: CDR1 LNHDA and CDR2 SQIVND (reference sequence). The DNA for the CDR3 is TGTGCCAGTAGCTCGGACGGGTCAAGCACAGATACGCAGTATTTT. Translation: CASSSDGSSTDTQYF. Looking up the rest from reference TRBV19 and TRBJ2-3 gives the full variable domain: DGGITQSPKYLFRKEGQNVTLSCEQNLNHDAMYWYRQDPGQGLRLIYYSQIVNDFQKGDIAEGYSVSREKKESFPLTVTSAQKNPTAFYLCASSSDGSSTDTQYFGPGTRLTVL.

The genes are TRBV2 and TRBJ2-7; D may be TRBD1 or TRBD2 (5 bases each). This CDR3 has 14 residues. V was clipped by 3 bases and J by 2 bases, with 11 bases between them. Germline lookup yields CDR1 SNHLY and CDR2 FYNNEI. DNA of the CDR3: TGTGCCAGCAGTGAGAGGGGCACTACCTACGAGCAGTACTTC. This encodes CASSERGTTYEQYF.

In its sample, this clone was seen a few times. The chain links TRBV5-6 to TRBJ1-1; maybe TRBD1 (5 bases). Germline V gene data show CDR1 as SGHDT and CDR2 as YYEEEE. The CDR3 has 14 amino acids. The ends were cut back, 0 bases at V and 5 bases at J, with 11 bases in the middle. CDR3 residues: CASSLGQRRTEAFF. The DNA for the CDR3 is TGTGCCAGCAGCTTGGGACAGAGAAGGACTGAAGCTTTCTTT.

This clone appeared many times. V is TRBV7-2 and J is TRBJ2-6; possible D gene TRBD1, 5 bases. CDR3 length equals 17 residues. The V gene lost 2 bases and the J gene lost 2 bases, with 13 bases spanning the gap. The germline V gene encodes CDR1 SGHTA and CDR2 FQGNSA. The CDR3 region is CASSLPREKAGANVLTF. Here the CDR3 DNA reads TGTGCCAGCAGCTTACCCAGGGAAAAAGCTGGGGCCAACGTCCTGACTTTC.

This clone came up a few times. This chain uses TRBV7-2 with TRBJ2-3; 9 nucleotides agree with TRBD2. CDR1 SGHTA and CDR2 FQGNSA come from the germline V gene. V was pared by 1 base and J by 2 bases, with 4 bases of the junction left unmatched. The CDR3 has 16 amino acids. CDR3 protein: CASSLVAGAYTDTQYF. The CDR3 bases are TGTGCCAGCAGCTTAGTAGCGGGAGCTTACACAGATACGCAGTATTTT. Together with reference TRBV7-2 and TRBJ2-3, the CDR3 gives the full variable domain: GAGVSQSPSNKVTEKGKDVELRCDPISGHTALYWYRQSLGQGLEFLIYFQGNSAPDKSGLPSDRFSAERTGGSVSTLTIQRTQQEDSAVYLCASSLVAGAYTDTQYFGPGTRLTVL.

J is TRBJ2-3 and V is TRBV7-3; 10 nucleotides align to TRBD2. The J segment lost 4 bases and the V segment lost 5 bases, leaving 6 bases of the junction unmatched. Germline CDR1 is SGHTA and CDR2 is FQGTGA. The CDR3 consists of 15 residues. The CDR3 region has the DNA TGTGCCAGCAGCGAAGCGGGGGGGCCAGCAGATACGCAGTATTTT. Its translation: CASSEAGGPADTQYF.

This clone was counted a single time. The chain is built from TRBV4-3 and TRBJ1-4, with TRBD1 identical over 7 bases. CDR3 size: 15 residues. The junction had 8 bases not matched to a gene; V was cut back by 3 bases and J by 7 bases. In germline, CDR1 is LGHNA, CDR2 YSLEER. The CDR3 coding sequence is TGCGCCAGCAGCCAGACGACAGGGACTTCTGAAAAACTGTTTTTT. It specifies CASSQTTGTSEKLFF.

The V gene is TRBV7-6, the J gene TRBJ2-3; 8 bases fit TRBD2. CDR1 is SGHVS and CDR2 is FNYEAQ in the germline V gene. The CDR3 extends over 15 amino acids. V trimming: 5 bases; J trimming: 1 base; junction bases outside the gene matches: 5. The CDR3 spells CASSPKAGGTDTQYF. DNA for the CDR3: TGTGCCAGCAGCCCCAAAGCGGGGGGCACAGATACGCAGTATTTT.